Listed below are T cell receptor beta chains from one sample, sequenced in a study of T cell repertoires in cytomegalovirus infection. TCRdb called the reads again in MiXCR, with one record for every CDR3 protein. Here the sample spans about 250,000 distinct CDR3 sequences, around 6.6% being singletons. Sequenced material: PBMCs. The source is a human donor in good health (CMV status not recorded). Some clones in this sample may be carry-over from other donors' samples. CDR3s include the opening cysteine and the closing phenylalanine or tryptophan. The D gene is left open where the match is weak. The size of a clone is reported for some rows only, either as once, few or many, or as a class for expanded clones.

D gene	clone size	V gene	J gene	CDR3 length	CDR3 DNA	CDR3 protein
NA	NA	TRBV28	TRBJ1-5	11	TGTGCCAGCAGTTTCCTTCGGACCCAGCATTTT	CASSFLRTQHF
TRBD1	many	TRBV6-2/TRBV6-3	TRBJ1-5	15	TGTGCCAGCAGGGACCGGGACAGGGGCAATCAGCCCCAGCATTTT	CASRDRDRGNQPQHF
TRBD1	NA	TRBV20-1	TRBJ2-7	15	TGCAGTGCTAGCCCCCAGGACAGGGGAGGGTACGAGCAGTACTTC	CSASPQDRGGYEQYF
NA	few	TRBV29-1	TRBJ2-4	11	TGCAGCGTTGTAGCCAAAAACATTCAGTACTTC	CSVVAKNIQYF
TRBD1	many	TRBV6-6	TRBJ2-7	14	TGTGCCAGCAGGCCACCCGGGACAGCCTACGAGCAGTACTTC	CASRPPGTAYEQYF
TRBD2	many	TRBV7-2	TRBJ2-1	15	TGTGCCAGCAGACTTTTAGCGGGGGGGCTCTATGAGCAGTTCTTC	CASRLLAGGLYEQFF
TRBD1	few	TRBV6-6	TRBJ2-1	12	TGTGCCAGCAGTTCCCCGACAGGGGCCAAGTTCTTC	CASSSPTGAKFF
TRBD1	many	TRBV7-3	TRBJ1-1	16	TGTGCCAGCAGCCTACGGACAGGGTTCATGAACACTGAAGCTTTCTTT	CASSLRTGFMNTEAFF
NA	many	TRBV7-9	TRBJ2-3	15	TGTGCCAGCAGCCGACTAGGGCAGAGCACAGATACGCAGTATTTT	CASSRLGQSTDTQYF
TRBD1	many	TRBV6-2/TRBV6-3	TRBJ2-1	16	TGTGCCAGCAGTAGTAACAGGGGGCCGTCCTACAATGAGCAGTTCTTC	CASSSNRGPSYNEQFF
NA	many	TRBV7-9	TRBJ2-7	16	TGTGCCAGCAGCTTACCAGGAGCGCAGACATCCTACGAGCAGTACTTC	CASSLPGAQTSYEQYF
NA	many	TRBV7-2	TRBJ2-7	14	TGTGCCAGCAGCTTAGGGAGCTGGGTCGGCGAGCAGTACTTC	CASSLGSWVGEQYF
NA	many	TRBV6-5	TRBJ1-5	14	TGTGCCAGCAGTCAGGATGGGGGCGGACAGCCCCAGCATTTT	CASSQDGGGQPQHF
TRBD1	NA	TRBV27	TRBJ1-6	13	TGTGCCAGTAAGGGACAGGCAAATTCACCCCTCCACTTT	CASKGQANSPLHF
NA	NA	TRBV29-1	TRBJ2-3	13	TGCAGCGTTGAAGCCGAGGCCACAGATACGCAGTATTTT	CSVEAEATDTQYF
NA	NA	TRBV20-1	TRBJ2-1	12	TGCAGTGCCCCTGGACCATTCAATGAGCAGTTCTTC	CSAPGPFNEQFF
NA	many	TRBV23-1	TRBJ2-2	13	TGCGCCAGCAGTCTAGAAGGGTCCGGGGAGCTGTTTTTT	CASSLEGSGELFF
NA	many	TRBV19	TRBJ2-7	14	TGTGCCAGTAGTAGATTAAGGACGGGCTACGAGCAGTACTTC	CASSRLRTGYEQYF
NA	many	TRBV2	TRBJ2-5	13	TGTGCCAGCAGCCGACAGGACATAACGTTCCAGTACTTC	CASSRQDITFQYF
NA	many	TRBV19	TRBJ1-2	13	TGTGCCAGCCTCAGGAGCGCTAACTATGGCTACACCTTC	CASLRSANYGYTF
NA	many	TRBV2	TRBJ2-1	15	TGTGCCAGCAGCCCTATGGCAGGGTTTAGGAATGAGCAGTTCTTC	CASSPMAGFRNEQFF
NA	many	TRBV28	TRBJ1-5	15	TGTGCCAGCAGTCGAGATTTGGGCCTTGGTCAGCCCCAGCATTTT	CASSRDLGLGQPQHF
TRBD2	many	TRBV6-2/TRBV6-3	TRBJ2-2	15	TGTGCCAGCAGAGTAGCGGGGGTGAACACCGGGGAGCTGTTTTTT	CASRVAGVNTGELFF
NA	many	TRBV4-3	TRBJ2-3	18	TGCGCCAGCAGCCAAGATCTCCCCACTAGCTTGGCCACAGATACGCAGTATTTT	CASSQDLPTSLATDTQYF
NA	many	TRBV29-1	TRBJ2-2	11	TGCAGCGCCTACAGTTCCGGGGAGCTGTTTTTT	CSAYSSGELFF
NA	few	TRBV2	TRBJ2-5	13	TGTGCCAGCACACCTGTCTACCAAGAGACCCAGTACTTC	CASTPVYQETQYF
NA	many	TRBV9	TRBJ1-3	16	TGTGCCAGCAGCGTATTACCCGGGGCTTCTGGAAACACCATATATTTT	CASSVLPGASGNTIYF
NA	many	TRBV19	TRBJ2-1	14	TGTGCCAGTAGTACAGGGTCCGGCTACAATGAGCAGTTCTTC	CASSTGSGYNEQFF
NA	NA	TRBV10-2	TRBJ1-5	12	TGCGCCAGCAGTGAGTCCTATCAGCCCCAGCATTTT	CASSESYQPQHF
NA	many	TRBV6-2/TRBV6-3	TRBJ2-7	11	TGTGCCAGCAGACAACAGGACGCGCAGTACTTC	CASRQQDAQYF
TRBD2	NA	TRBV20-1	TRBJ2-3	16	TGCAGTGCTGCTCACCCAGTGCGGGGGTTAACAGATACGCAGTATTTT	CSAAHPVRGLTDTQYF
NA	many	TRBV7-8	TRBJ1-4	15	TGTGCCAGCAGCCTAAAGCGGGGCGGGGGTGAAAAACTGTTTTTT	CASSLKRGGGEKLFF
NA	many	TRBV12-3/TRBV12-4	TRBJ2-1	17	TGTGCCAGCAGTTTTCCCCCCGGGACATTAATCAACAATGAGCAGTTCTTC	CASSFPPGTLINNEQFF
NA	few	TRBV18	TRBJ2-2	15	TGTGCCAGCTCTCTCGACAGGACGAACACCGGGGAGCTGTTTTTT	CASSLDRTNTGELFF
TRBD2	NA	TRBV7-6	TRBJ2-1	17	TGTGCCAGCAGCCTCGGACCTCTAACGGGGGGGTGGAATGAGCAGTTCTTC	CASSLGPLTGGWNEQFF
TRBD1	many	TRBV28	TRBJ1-2	14	TGTGCCAGCAGTCCAGGCGACAGGGAGTATGGCTACACCTTC	CASSPGDREYGYTF
TRBD2	NA	TRBV29-1	TRBJ2-1	14	TGCAGCGTTGGACGACTAGCGGCATACAATGAGCAGTTCTTC	CSVGRLAAYNEQFF
NA	many	TRBV7-9	TRBJ2-1	14	TGTGCCAGCATGGGCATACGGGCAGACAATGAGCAGTTCTTC	CASMGIRADNEQFF
TRBD1	many	TRBV28	TRBJ2-1	17	TGTGCCAGCAGGGGGGACAGGGGGACGAGGTCCTACAATGAGCAGTTCTTC	CASRGDRGTRSYNEQFF
NA	many	TRBV6-2/TRBV6-3	TRBJ2-3	14	TGTGCCAGCAGCCGGGGGTTTGGCACAGATACGCAGTATTTT	CASSRGFGTDTQYF
NA	NA	TRBV4-2	TRBJ2-3	13	TGTGCCAGCAGCCAAGATGGCAACAGGGATACGTATTTT	CASSQDGNRDTYF
TRBD1	many	TRBV7-2	TRBJ1-2	18	TGTGCCAGCACCCTACGATCGACAGGGGCGAACTGGGACATCGGCTACACCTTC	CASTLRSTGANWDIGYTF
NA	NA	TRBV19	TRBJ2-7	19	TGTGCCAGTAGTATGGTTTCCAGCCACACGACAGGGAGGGTCTACGAGCAGTACTTC	CASSMVSSHTTGRVYEQYF
TRBD2	many	TRBV7-2	TRBJ2-3	16	TGTGCCAGCAGCTTAGCGGGACTAGCAGCTGGGGATACGCAGTATTTT	CASSLAGLAAGDTQYF
TRBD2	few	TRBV11-2	TRBJ2-1	16	TGTGCCAGCAGCTTACGGGCTAGCGGGGTTTGGGGTGAGCAGTTCTTC	CASSLRASGVWGEQFF
NA	few	TRBV5-1	TRBJ1-4	15	TGCGCCAGCAGCTTGGCCCTGGCGGCTAATGAAAAACTGTTTTTT	CASSLALAANEKLFF
NA	many	TRBV7-9	TRBJ1-3	14	TGTGCCAGCAGCAGGGTCGAAAATGGAAACACCATATATTTT	CASSRVENGNTIYF
TRBD2	many	TRBV5-1	TRBJ2-1	17	TGCGCCAGCAGCTTGGGGACTAGCGGGGCGAACTACAATGAGCAGTTCTTC	CASSLGTSGANYNEQFF
TRBD2	many	TRBV5-4	TRBJ2-5	17	TGTGCCAGCAGCATTGAGGTATTCCCAGCGGGGAAAGAGACCCAGTACTTC	CASSIEVFPAGKETQYF
NA	few	TRBV19	TRBJ1-5	14	TGTGCCAGTAGGGATGGGACTGTGGGTCAGCCCCAGCATTTT	CASRDGTVGQPQHF
TRBD2	many	TRBV7-8	TRBJ2-1	13	TGTGCCAGCAGCTTGGGCCTAGCGGGTGAGCAGTTCTTC	CASSLGLAGEQFF
NA	few	TRBV19	TRBJ1-1	14	TGTGCCAGTGTCCCCGGACAGCAGAACACTGAAGCTTTCTTT	CASVPGQQNTEAFF
NA	many	TRBV15	TRBJ1-2	15	TGTGCCACCAGCAGAGTACATACAGGGAACTATGGCTACACCTTC	CATSRVHTGNYGYTF
TRBD1	many	TRBV12-3/TRBV12-4	TRBJ1-4	14	TGTGCCAGCAGTCGGACAGGGGTTAATGAAAAACTGTTTTTT	CASSRTGVNEKLFF